Below are 16 T cell receptor beta chains sequenced from a single sample in a study of Tregs in tolerant kidney transplant recipients. Clones were read by immunoSEQ multiplex PCR, and TCRdb kept only the in-frame ones, dropping some. The sample spans about 52,000 clones; the ten largest clones claim roughly 0.8%. Sequenced here: CD4+ T cells from blood, sampled before the transplant. The receptors shown here come from a human donor who received a combined kidney and bone marrow transplant.

Worth noting for this clone: The read terminates 3 residues before the CDR3 end, so the remaining end is supplied by the germline J gene. The genes are TRBV7-2 and TRBJ2-5; 9 bases agree with TRBD1. The CDR3 has 13 amino acids. V shed 5 bases, J shed 3 bases, and the junction held 1 base outside the gene matches. Germline assignment: CDR1 SGHTA and CDR2 FQGNSA. The sequenced CDR3 bases are TGTGCCAGCAGCAGGACAGGGGAAGAGACC. Encoded protein: CASSRTGEET. The entire CDR3 reads CASSRTGEETQYF.

Details on this clone: The read is 3 residues too short to cover the CDR3 end, so that end is filled in from the germline J gene. The chain employs TRBV10-1 and TRBJ2-6; D is unresolved. The V gene lost 10 bases and the J gene lost 4 bases, with 8 bases spanning the gap. Germline CDR1 WNHNN, CDR2 SYGVQD (reference sequence). CDR3 length equals 12 residues. The sequenced part of the CDR3 DNA is TGCGCCACCAAATTGGGGGCCAACGTC. This encodes CATKLGANV. The whole CDR3 sequence reads CATKLGANVLTF.

About this clone: The read ends 3 residues shy of where the CDR3 ends; the end is completed using the germline J gene. The V call is TRBV19, the J call TRBJ1-5; D unresolved. This CDR3 has 15 residues. V was clipped by 5 bases and J by 6 bases, with 17 bases between them. CDR1 and CDR2 (germline): LNHDA, SQIVND (reference sequence). The CDR3 loop reads CASSPEHTLGQPQHF. CDR3 bases read: TGTGCCAGTAGTCCCGAGCATACCCTCGGTCAGCCC.

Points on this clone: Sequencing ends 3 residues short of the CDR3 end; the germline J gene provides the rest. V is TRBV11-2 and J is TRBJ2-7; D not resolved. Germline assignment: CDR1 SGHAT and CDR2 FQNNGV. The CDR3 loop spans 14 amino acids. Trimming left V 0 bases short and J 0 bases short, with 6 bases between. This chain's CDR3 is CASSLDHSSYEQYF. The CDR3 DNA, read in part, is TGTGCCAGCAGCTTAGACCATAGCTCCTACGAG.

About this clone: The CDR3 end falls 3 residues outside the read, so it is completed with the germline J gene. The chain joins TRBV7-8 to TRBJ2-1; 8 bases agree with TRBD1. Per germline, CDR1 SGHVS and CDR2 FQNEAQ. J lost 9 bases, V lost 6 bases, and 7 bases had no gene match. The CDR3 length is 13 residues. CDR3 amino acids: CASSPQGAAEQFF. The part of the CDR3 DNA that was read is TGTGCCAGCAGTCCCCAGGGGGCAGCTGAG.

The CDR3 bases that were read are TGTGCCAGCAGCCAACAGGGGCAGAGCAATCAGCCC. Translation gives CASSQQGQSNQP. The entire CDR3 is CASSQQGQSNQPQHF. V usage is TRBV2 and J usage is TRBJ1-5; 7 positions match TRBD1. The missing CDR3 end, 3 residues past where the read stops, is filled in from the germline J gene. CDR1 and CDR2 from the germline V gene are SNHLY and FYNNEI. The V and J ends lost 6 bases and 1 base, in that order; junction bases with no gene match: 6. The CDR3 runs to 15 residues. Together with reference TRBV2 and TRBJ1-5, the CDR3 gives the full variable domain: EPEVTQTPSHQVTQMGQEVILRCVPISNHLYFYWYRQILGQKVEFLVSFYNNEISEKSEIFDDQFSVERPDGSNFTLKIRSTKLEDSAMYFCASSQQGQSNQPQHFGDGTRLSIL.

As for this clone: From the germline J gene comes the end of the CDR3, since the read stops 3 residues before it. V and J are TRBV2 and TRBJ1-2; D is perhaps TRBD1 (5 bases). Germline V gene sequence: CDR1 SNHLY, CDR2 FYNNEI. The CDR3 totals 13 residues. The covered CDR3 bases are TGTGCCAGCAGCGAGTTGCGGGGGGAAGGC. The encoded protein is CASSELRGEG. The full-length CDR3 reads as CASSELRGEGYTF.

For this clone: The read is 3 residues too short to cover the CDR3 end, so that end is filled in from the germline J gene. The chain employs TRBV20-1 and TRBJ2-3; 8 bases are shared with TRBD1. In germline, CDR1 is DFQATT, CDR2 SNEGSKA (reference sequence). The length of the CDR3 is 13 residues. V was clipped by 4 bases and J by 4 bases; unmatched bases: 4. The CDR3 bases that were read are TGCAGTGCTAAGACAGGGGTGGCAGATACG. Translation: CSAKTGVADT. The full-length CDR3 reads as CSAKTGVADTQYF.

Comments on this clone: The sequence runs out 3 residues before the end of the CDR3; the remainder is reconstructed from the germline J gene. The chain has TRBV11-2 and TRBJ2-2; 7 positions match TRBD2. The germline CDR1 and CDR2 sequences are SGHAT and FQNNGV. V lost 3 bases and J lost 4; bases outside the gene matches: 2. The CDR3 contains 14 residues. CDR3 sequence reads: CASSLSGVTGELFF. CDR3 DNA, as far as it was read: TGTGCCAGCAGCTTGAGCGGGGTCACCGGGGAG.

The CDR3 DNA, read in part, is TGTGCCAGCAGCCCCGGACAGGGGCTATCCTACGAG. Its protein is CASSPGQGLSYE. The whole CDR3 reads CASSPGQGLSYEQYF. The rearrangement links TRBV7-8 to TRBJ2-7; the match to TRBD1 covers 9 bases. From the germline J gene comes the end of the CDR3, since the read stops 3 residues before it. V trimming: 5 bases; J trimming: 1 base; junction bases outside the gene matches: 6. Germline CDR1 is SGHVS and CDR2 is FQNEAQ. The CDR3 covers 15 residues.

A word on this clone: The read ends 3 residues early relative to the CDR3; the germline J gene fills the gap. The J gene is TRBJ2-3, the V gene TRBV19, with D tentatively TRBD1 or TRBD2 (5 bases each). The CDR3 length is 15 residues. Germline assignment: CDR1 LNHDA and CDR2 SQIVND (reference sequence). The covered CDR3 bases are TGTGCCAGTACCTCCTCTGGAGGACACCAGATACCG. Protein sequence: CASTSSGGHQIP. The whole CDR3 sequence is CASTSSGGHQIPQYF.

On this clone itself: The CDR3 end falls 3 residues outside the read, so it is completed with the germline J gene. The V gene is TRBV12-5, the J gene TRBJ2-5; 7 bases match TRBD1. Germline V gene sequence: CDR1 LGHNT, CDR2 FRNRAP. Unmatched junction bases numbered 5, after V lost 0 bases and J lost 1 base. The CDR3 contains 16 residues. CDR3 DNA (partial): TGTGCTAGTGGTTTGGTCCCGGGACAGAGCCAAGAGACC. This translates into CASGLVPGQSQET. The full CDR3 is CASGLVPGQSQETQYF.

Details on this clone: The sequence runs out 3 residues before the end of the CDR3; the remainder is reconstructed from the germline J gene. The V and J genes are TRBV30 and TRBJ2-1, with 7 positions matching TRBD2. Germline V gives CDR1 GTSNPN, CDR2 SVGIG (reference sequence). Losses at the gene ends were 1 base for V and 6 bases for J; bases not matched to a gene: 6. The CDR3 runs to 14 residues. The part of the CDR3 DNA that was read is TGTGCCTGGAGTGCTGTGGCGGGAGTCAATGAG. Amino acids: CAWSAVAGVNE. The entire CDR3 protein is CAWSAVAGVNEQFF.

Turning to this clone: The read comes to an end 3 residues before the CDR3 does, leaving the germline J gene to fill in the end. This chain links TRBV7-8 with TRBJ2-7; the match to TRBD1 covers 7 bases. Germline V gene sequence: CDR1 SGHVS, CDR2 FQNEAQ. The CDR3 spans 14 residues. The J segment lost 1 base and the V segment lost 1 base, leaving 1 base of the junction unmatched. The CDR3 bases that were read are TGTGCCAGCAGCTTAGGGACAGGTTCCTACGAG. It is translated as CASSLGTGSYE. The CDR3 reads in full as CASSLGTGSYEQYF.

Remarks on this clone: The CDR3 end is not reached by the read, which stops 3 residues before it; the germline J gene fills it in. J is TRBJ1-4 and V is TRBV7-2; 7 bases agree with TRBD1. V gave up 5 bases and J gave up 4 bases; unmatched junction bases: 4. There are 14 residues in the CDR3. CDR1 is SGHTA and CDR2 is FQGNSA in the germline V gene. CDR3 residues: CASSKGARNEKLFF. CDR3 DNA (partial): TGTGCCAGCAGCAAGGGGGCACGTAATGAAAAA.

Of note for this clone: The read stops 3 residues short of the end of the CDR3; the missing end is completed from the germline J gene. The J gene is TRBJ1-6, the V gene TRBV7-2, with D maybe TRBD1 (5 bases). Germline-derived CDR1 and CDR2 are SGHTA and FQGNSA. The CDR3 runs to 14 residues. Trimming left V 2 bases short and J 8 bases short, with 10 bases between. The CDR3 loop reads CASSLQGFDSPLHF. The CDR3 DNA, read in part, is TGTGCCAGCAGCTTACAGGGTTTTGATTCACCC.